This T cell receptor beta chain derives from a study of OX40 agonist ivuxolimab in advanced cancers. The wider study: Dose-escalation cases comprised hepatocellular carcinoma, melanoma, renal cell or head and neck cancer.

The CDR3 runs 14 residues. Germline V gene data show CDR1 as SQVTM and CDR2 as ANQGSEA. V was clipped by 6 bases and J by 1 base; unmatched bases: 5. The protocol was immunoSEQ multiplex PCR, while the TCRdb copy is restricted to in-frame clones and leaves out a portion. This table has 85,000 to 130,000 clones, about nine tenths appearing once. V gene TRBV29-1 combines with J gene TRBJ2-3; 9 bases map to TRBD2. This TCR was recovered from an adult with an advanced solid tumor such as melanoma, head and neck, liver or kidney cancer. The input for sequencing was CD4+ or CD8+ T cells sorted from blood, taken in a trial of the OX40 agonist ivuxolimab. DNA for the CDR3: TGCAGCGTGGCGGGAGGGCGAGGCACAGATACGCAGTATTTT. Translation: CSVAGGRGTDTQYF.